This T cell receptor (beta chain) emerged from a study of shared clonotypes between healthy human individuals. Study overall: Each donor's CD4 naive and CD4 memory cells filled three plates apiece, CD8 naive two, and CD8 memory one.

As defined, naive CD8 cells were CD45RO-negative and positively selected for CCR7, with terminally differentiated effector memory CD45RA+ cells excluded. The study, taken as a whole, reports: Unshared clonotypes carried lower generation probabilities than those common to all four donors.

The CDR3 runs to 14 residues. With V trimmed by 5 bases and J by 5 bases, 5 bases remained unmatched. From germline, CDR1 is LNHDA and CDR2 SQIVND (reference sequence). Clones were read by immunoSEQ multiplex PCR, and TCRdb kept only the in-frame ones, dropping some. The sample includes about 2,200,000 clones, under 95% of them seen just once. Comment on this clone: Its antigen is not known. Other DNA sequences in this sample translate to the same CDR3.

This receptor was obtained from a man younger than 30 in good health. Some clones in this sample may be carry-over from other donors' samples. The chain uses TRBV19 and TRBJ1-1, with 10 bases aligning to TRBD1. Sequenced: naive CD8+ T cells from PBMCs. CDR3 DNA: TGTGCCAGTAGTGTCCGGGACAGGGGAACTGAAGCTTTCTTT. Encoded protein: CASSVRDRGTEAFF. Complete variable domain (other parts from reference TRBV19 and TRBJ1-1): DGGITQSPKYLFRKEGQNVTLSCEQNLNHDAMYWYRQDPGQGLRLIYYSQIVNDFQKGDIAEGYSVSREKKESFPLTVTSAQKNPTAFYLCASSVRDRGTEAFFGQGTRLTVV.